This T cell receptor (beta chain) was identified during a study of blood T cell repertoires in COVID-19. The trim removed 3 bases at V and 6 bases at J, leaving 8 bases unmatched. In germline, CDR1 is SGHRS, CDR2 YFSETQ. The CDR3 runs 15 residues. The assay was immunoSEQ multiplex PCR, and TCRdb's table has in-frame clones only and misses some. The table lists approximately 280,000 clones, around 89% of them singletons. This clonotype originated in a man between 35 and 55 years old with acute or convalescent COVID-19. Input material: peripheral blood. The V call is TRBV5-1, the J call TRBJ2-2; 7 bases map to TRBD1. The CDR3 loop reads CASSSPDRAAGELFF. The CDR3 DNA reads as TGCGCCAGCAGCTCCCCCGACAGGGCGGCCGGGGAGCTGTTTTTT.